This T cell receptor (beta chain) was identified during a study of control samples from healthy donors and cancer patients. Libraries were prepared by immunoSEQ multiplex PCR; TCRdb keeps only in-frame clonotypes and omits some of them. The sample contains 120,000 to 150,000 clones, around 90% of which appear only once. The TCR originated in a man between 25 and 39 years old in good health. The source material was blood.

The CDR3 loop reads CASSPQYGELFF. The CDR3 nucleotides are TGTGCCAGCAGCCCTCAATACGGGGAGCTGTTTTTT. The chain combines TRBV7-2 with TRBJ2-2, with D hard to call. V gave up 5 bases and J gave up 7 bases, with 8 bases separating them. The germline gives CDR1 SGHTA, CDR2 FQGNSA. The CDR3 runs 12 residues.